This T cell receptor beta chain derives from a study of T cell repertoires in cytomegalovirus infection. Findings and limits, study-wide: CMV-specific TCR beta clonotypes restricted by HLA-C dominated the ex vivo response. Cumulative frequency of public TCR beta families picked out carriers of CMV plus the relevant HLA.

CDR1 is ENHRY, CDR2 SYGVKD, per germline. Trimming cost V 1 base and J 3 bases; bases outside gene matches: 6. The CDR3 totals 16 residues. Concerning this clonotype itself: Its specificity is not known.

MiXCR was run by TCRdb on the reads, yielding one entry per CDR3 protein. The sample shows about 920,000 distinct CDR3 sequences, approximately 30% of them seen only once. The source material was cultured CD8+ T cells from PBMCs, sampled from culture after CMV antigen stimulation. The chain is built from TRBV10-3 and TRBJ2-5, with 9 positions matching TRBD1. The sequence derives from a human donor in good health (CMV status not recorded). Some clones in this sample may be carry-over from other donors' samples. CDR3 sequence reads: CAISEFRQGDKETQYF. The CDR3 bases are TGTGCCATCAGTGAGTTTCGACAGGGGGATAAAGAGACCCAGTACTTC.